This T cell receptor (beta chain) came from a study of cytomegalovirus exposure and HLA in healthy donors. On the study more broadly: One earlier analysis, a look at about 179 million T cells, found about 110 million unique TCR beta sequences.

V lost 2 bases, J lost 1 base, and 5 bases lay in between. The germline CDR1 and CDR2 sequences are SGHAT and FQNNGV. The CDR3 is made up of 13 amino acids. Findings of the study overall: Exclusion applied to some V segments, including TRBV6-2 and TRBV6-3, as they were indistinguishable.

This clone was found once. Its antigen remains unknown. The PCR made use of 60 Vbeta and 13 Jbeta primers. TCRdb's copy holds only in-frame clones and misses some; the assay was immunoSEQ multiplex PCR. Of 150,000 or so clones in the sample, 60% to 85% were seen once. The sample comprised PBMCs. This sequence originates from a man between 40 and 49 years old in good health and CMV-seropositive. The chain couples TRBV11-2 to TRBJ2-5; D possibly corresponds to TRBD2 (5 bases). CDR3: CASSLSGQETQYF. CDR3 bases: TGTGCCAGCAGCTTAAGCGGCCAAGAGACCCAGTACTTC.